The next 11 T cell receptor beta chains were all read from a single sample in a study of blood T cell repertoires in COVID-19. The assay was immunoSEQ multiplex PCR, and TCRdb's table has in-frame clones only and misses some. The table has about 150,000 clones, roughly 85% seen once. Source material: PBMCs or T cells enriched from blood (not recorded which). Source of these receptors: a man between 45 and 60 years old who had recovered from COVID-19.

The chain uses TRBV7-2 and TRBJ1-1, with D uncertain. Trimming removed 1 base at V and 3 bases at J, with 6 bases between. The germline gives CDR1 SGHTA, CDR2 FQGNSA. The CDR3 covers 13 residues. DNA for the CDR3: TGTGCCAGCAGCTTAGAACGGGACACTGAAGCTTTCTTT. Translated, it gives CASSLERDTEAFF.

This chain links TRBV5-5 with TRBJ1-3, with TRBD1 matching 8 bases. CDR1 is SGHKS, CDR2 YYEKEE, per germline (reference sequence). The CDR3 loop spans 15 amino acids. The ends lost 4 bases at V and 7 bases at J; junction bases unmatched: 10. CDR3 residues: CASSPDRVGLNTIYF. In DNA form, the CDR3 reads TGTGCCAGCAGCCCGGACAGGGTTGGGTTGAACACCATATATTTT. Together with reference TRBV5-5 and TRBJ1-3, the CDR3 gives the full variable domain: DAGVTQSPTHLIKTRGQQVTLRCSPISGHKSVSWYQQVLGQGPQFIFQYYEKEERGRGNFPDRFSARQFPNYSSELNVNALLLGDSALYLCASSPDRVGLNTIYFGEGSWLTVV.

J is TRBJ2-5 and V is TRBV27, with TRBD2 as a possible D gene (5 bases). The V end was cut by 3 bases, the J end by 4 bases, with 9 bases between. The CDR3 extends over 13 amino acids. Looked up from germline, CDR1 is MNHEY and CDR2 is SMNVEV (reference sequence). CDR3 nucleotides: TGTGCCAGCAGTTTTGGCGGGCTAGAGACCCAGTACTTC. Protein: CASSFGGLETQYF.

This chain connects TRBV5-5 to TRBJ1-1; TRBD1 matches at 8 bases. The CDR3 length is 13 residues. Germline V gives CDR1 SGHKS, CDR2 YYEKEE (reference sequence). With V trimmed by 3 bases and J by 9 bases, 7 bases remained unmatched. The CDR3 sequence is CASSSPGQVQAFF. DNA for the CDR3: TGTGCCAGCAGCTCTCCGGGACAGGTCCAAGCTTTCTTT.

This rearrangement joins TRBV6-5 to TRBJ2-3; 7 bases agree with TRBD1. After removal of 1 base from V and 2 bases from J, the junction contained 3 bases not matched to a gene. The germline CDR1 and CDR2 sequences are MNHEY and SVGAGI. This CDR3 spans 15 amino acids. CDR3 residues: CASSYYGQATDTQYF. In nucleotides, the CDR3 is TGTGCCAGCAGTTACTACGGACAGGCCACAGATACGCAGTATTTT.

The chain combines TRBV5-1 with TRBJ2-3, with 9 bases lining up with TRBD1. Looked up from germline, CDR1 is SGHRS and CDR2 is YFSETQ. This CDR3 spans 15 amino acids. V lost 0 bases and J lost 6; bases outside the gene matches: 5. The CDR3 here is CASSLEGQGIDTQYF. CDR3 nucleotides: TGCGCCAGCAGCTTGGAGGGACAGGGTATCGATACGCAGTATTTT. Looking up the rest from reference TRBV5-1 and TRBJ2-3 gives the full variable domain: KAGVTQTPRYLIKTRGQQVTLSCSPISGHRSVSWYQQTPGQGLQFLFEYFSETQRNKGNFPGRFSGRQFSNSRSEMNVSTLELGDSALYLCASSLEGQGIDTQYFGPGTRLTVL.

This rearrangement joins TRBV6-6 to TRBJ2-2, with D perhaps matching TRBD1 (6 bases). This CDR3 has 15 residues. The germline gives CDR1 MNHNY, CDR2 SVGAGI (reference sequence). With 6 bases removed from V and 4 bases from J, the gap between germline ends came to 15 bases. The CDR3 sequence: CASSGEGVSTGELFF. The DNA of the CDR3 is TGTGCCAGCAGCGGAGAGGGGGTTAGCACCGGGGAGCTGTTTTTT.

J is TRBJ1-2 and V is TRBV4-3; possible D gene TRBD1, 6 bases. The germline V gene encodes CDR1 LGHNA and CDR2 YSLEER. The CDR3 runs 16 residues. V lost 0 bases and J 1 base, leaving 12 bases between the germline ends. The CDR3 protein is CASSQDFGQSNYGYTF. DNA of the CDR3: TGCGCCAGCAGCCAAGATTTTGGACAGAGTAACTATGGCTACACCTTC.

This CDR3 reads CASSPTAPNYGYTF. As DNA, the CDR3 is TGTGCCAGCAGCCCGACAGCCCCTAACTATGGCTACACCTTC. This chain joins TRBV9 and TRBJ1-2; tentatively, D is TRBD1 (5 bases). The germline V gene has CDR1 SGDLS and CDR2 YYNGEE. Trimming took off 4 bases at V and 0 bases at J, with 10 bases between the two ends. The CDR3 extends over 14 amino acids.

V gene TRBV14 combines with J gene TRBJ1-2, with D tentatively TRBD1 (5 bases). CDR3 length: 13 amino acids. Trimming cost V 5 bases and J 1 base, with 8 bases left between them. Germline values: CDR1 SGHDN, CDR2 FVKESK. CDR3 in DNA: TGTGCCAGCAGCTTGGGACTTAACTATGGCTACACCTTC. This codes for CASSLGLNYGYTF.

This chain connects TRBV28 to TRBJ2-7; possible D gene TRBD1, 5 bases. The length of the CDR3 is 14 residues. V was shortened by 2 bases and J by 3 bases, with 11 bases between the two germline ends. The germline V gene has CDR1 MDHEN and CDR2 SYDVKM. In DNA, the CDR3 is TGTGCCAGCAGTTTAATACAGGACCTCTACGAGCAGTACTTC. Encoded protein: CASSLIQDLYEQYF. The variable domain in full, with the rest retrieved from reference TRBV28 and TRBJ2-7, is DVKVTQSSRYLVKRTGEKVFLECVQDMDHENMFWYRQDPGLGLRLIYFSYDVKMKEKGDIPEGYSVSREKKERFSLILESASTNQTSMYLCASSLIQDLYEQYFGPGTRLTVT.